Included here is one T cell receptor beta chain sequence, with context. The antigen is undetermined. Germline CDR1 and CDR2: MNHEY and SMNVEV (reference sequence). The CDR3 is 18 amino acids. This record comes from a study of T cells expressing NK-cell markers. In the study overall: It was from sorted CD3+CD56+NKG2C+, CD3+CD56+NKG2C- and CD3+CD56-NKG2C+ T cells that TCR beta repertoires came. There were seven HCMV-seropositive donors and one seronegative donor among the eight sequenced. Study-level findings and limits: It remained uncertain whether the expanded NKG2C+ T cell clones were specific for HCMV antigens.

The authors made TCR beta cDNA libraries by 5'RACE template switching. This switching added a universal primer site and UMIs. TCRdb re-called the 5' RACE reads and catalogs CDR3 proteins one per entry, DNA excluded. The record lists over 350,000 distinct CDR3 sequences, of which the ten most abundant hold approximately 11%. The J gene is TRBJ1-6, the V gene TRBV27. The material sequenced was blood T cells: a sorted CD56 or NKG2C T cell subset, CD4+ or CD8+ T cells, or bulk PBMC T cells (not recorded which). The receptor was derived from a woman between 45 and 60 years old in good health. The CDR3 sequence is CASGLLQAAQGYNSPLHF.